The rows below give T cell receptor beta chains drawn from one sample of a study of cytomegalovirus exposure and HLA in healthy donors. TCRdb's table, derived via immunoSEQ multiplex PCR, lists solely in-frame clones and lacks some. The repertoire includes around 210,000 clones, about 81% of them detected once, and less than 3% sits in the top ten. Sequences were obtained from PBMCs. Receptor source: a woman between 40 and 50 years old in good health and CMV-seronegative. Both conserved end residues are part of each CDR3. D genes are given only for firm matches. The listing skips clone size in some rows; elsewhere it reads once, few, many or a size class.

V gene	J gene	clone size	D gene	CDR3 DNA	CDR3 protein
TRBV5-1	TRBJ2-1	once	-	TGCGCCAGCAGGAACCCCCGGGACTGGGGTTACAATGAGCAGTTCTTC	CASRNPRDWGYNEQFF
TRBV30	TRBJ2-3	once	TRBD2	TGTGCCTGGACCCGGGGGGGAGGGAGAACAGATACGCAGTATTTT	CAWTRGGGRTDTQYF
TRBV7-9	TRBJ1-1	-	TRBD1	TGTGCCAGCAGCTCGATACAGGGGTGGGAGACTGAAGCTTTCTTT	CASSSIQGWETEAFF
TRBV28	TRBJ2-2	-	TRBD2	TGTGCCAGCAGTTTACAGAGACTAGCGGGGATGAACACCGGGGAGCTGTTTTTT	CASSLQRLAGMNTGELFF
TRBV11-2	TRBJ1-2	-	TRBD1	TGTGCCAGCAACAAATGGGAGACAGGGATTTTCTATGGCTACACCTTC	CASNKWETGIFYGYTF
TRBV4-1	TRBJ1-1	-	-	TGCGCCAGCAGCCAAGGGAGGGGCTCGAGGACTGAAGCTTTCTTT	CASSQGRGSRTEAFF
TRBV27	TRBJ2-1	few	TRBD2	TGTGCCAGCAGTTTAGGTGGGGTAGCGGGCCCCTACAATGAGCAGTTCTTC	CASSLGGVAGPYNEQFF
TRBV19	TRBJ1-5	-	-	TGTGCCAGTAGTATAGTCGGTTCGTATAGCAATCAGCCCCAGCATTTT	CASSIVGSYSNQPQHF
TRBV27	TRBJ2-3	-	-	TGTGCCAGCAGTTTAGAGCAACCAACAGATACGCAGTATTTT	CASSLEQPTDTQYF
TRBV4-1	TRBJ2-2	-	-	TGCGCCAGCAGCCAAGGTCCGAGTTCAACCGGGGAGCTGTTTTTT	CASSQGPSSTGELFF
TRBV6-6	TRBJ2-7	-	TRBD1	TGTGCCAGCAGGACGGGGACAGGGGCCTACGAGCAGTACTTC	CASRTGTGAYEQYF
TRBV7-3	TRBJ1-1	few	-	TGTGCCAGCAGCTTAGGCGGGCCCACTGAAGCTTTCTTT	CASSLGGPTEAFF
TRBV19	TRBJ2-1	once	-	TGTGCCAGTAGTAATGGGCGACTAGTTGGCAATGAGCAGTTCTTC	CASSNGRLVGNEQFF
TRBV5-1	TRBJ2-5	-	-	TGCGCCAGCAACTCCAGGGGATTAGAAGAGACCCAGTACTTC	CASNSRGLEETQYF
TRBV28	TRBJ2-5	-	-	TGTGCCAGCAGTTTAGGCACCAAAGAGACCCAGTACTTC	CASSLGTKETQYF
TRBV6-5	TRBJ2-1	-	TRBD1	TGTGCCAGCAGTCGACAGGGACCAAGCAATGAGCAGTTCTTC	CASSRQGPSNEQFF
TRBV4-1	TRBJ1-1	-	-	TGCGCCAGCAGCCAAGTTAGGCGGGTAACTGAAGCTTTCTTT	CASSQVRRVTEAFF
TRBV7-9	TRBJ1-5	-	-	TGTGCCAGCAGCTTGGACAGCGATCAGCCCCAGCATTTT	CASSLDSDQPQHF
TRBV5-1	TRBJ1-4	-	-	TGCGCCAGCGGCTTGGAGGGGAAATTGAATGAAAAACTGTTTTTT	CASGLEGKLNEKLFF
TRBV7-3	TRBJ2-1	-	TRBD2	TGTGCCAGCAGCTTGACTAGCGGGACTTACAATGAGCAGTTCTTC	CASSLTSGTYNEQFF
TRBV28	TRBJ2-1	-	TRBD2	TGTGCCAGCAGTTCGGACCTAGCGGGAAAGGGTCTGTATGAGCAGTTCTTC	CASSSDLAGKGLYEQFF
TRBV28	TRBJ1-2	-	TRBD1	TGTGCCAGCAATACGATAGGGGGCGGGGAGCGGGGCTACACCTTC	CASNTIGGGERGYTF
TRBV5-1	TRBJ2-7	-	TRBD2	TGCGCCAGCAGCCCTACATACCGCGGGGGATACTACGAGCAGTACTTC	CASSPTYRGGYYEQYF
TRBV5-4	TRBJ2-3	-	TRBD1	TGTGCCAGCAGCTTGGACGACAGGGTCGGCACAGATACGCAGTATTTT	CASSLDDRVGTDTQYF
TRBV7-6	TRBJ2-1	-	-	TGTGCCAGCAGCTTCAACACCAATGAGCAGTTCTTC	CASSFNTNEQFF
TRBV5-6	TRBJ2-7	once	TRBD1	TGTGCCAGCAGCGTACCGGGACAGGGGGTTGACGAGCAGTACTTC	CASSVPGQGVDEQYF
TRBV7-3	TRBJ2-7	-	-	TGTGCCAGCAGCTCCTTCGGCGGCGACTCCTACGAGCAGTACTTC	CASSSFGGDSYEQYF
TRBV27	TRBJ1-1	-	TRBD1	TGTGCCAGCAGTTCCCGCATCGGGACAGGTCTGCGGAACACTGAAGCTTTCTTT	CASSSRIGTGLRNTEAFF
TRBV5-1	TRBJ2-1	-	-	TGCGCCAGCAGCTACAACTACAATGAGCAGTTCTTC	CASSYNYNEQFF
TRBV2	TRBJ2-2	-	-	TGTGCCAGTAGACTAGGGTACAGCGGGGAGCTGTTTTTT	CASRLGYSGELFF
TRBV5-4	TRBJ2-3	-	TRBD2	TGTGCCAGCAGAATGGGTAGCGGGAGGGCCGGAGATACGCAGTATTTT	CASRMGSGRAGDTQYF
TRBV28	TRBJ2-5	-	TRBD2	TGTGCCAGCGCGGGGGGCGCCCCCGAGACCCAGTACTTC	CASAGGAPETQYF
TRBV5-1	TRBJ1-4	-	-	TGCGCCAGCAGCTCTGCAGGATATAATGAAAAACTGTTTTTT	CASSSAGYNEKLFF
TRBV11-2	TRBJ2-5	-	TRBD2	TGTGCCAGCAGACTAGCGGGAGGTGAGACCCAGTACTTC	CASRLAGGETQYF
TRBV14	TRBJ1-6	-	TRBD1	TGTGCCAGCAGCCAAGACCCAACAGGGGTCCCTTCACCCCTCCACTTT	CASSQDPTGVPSPLHF